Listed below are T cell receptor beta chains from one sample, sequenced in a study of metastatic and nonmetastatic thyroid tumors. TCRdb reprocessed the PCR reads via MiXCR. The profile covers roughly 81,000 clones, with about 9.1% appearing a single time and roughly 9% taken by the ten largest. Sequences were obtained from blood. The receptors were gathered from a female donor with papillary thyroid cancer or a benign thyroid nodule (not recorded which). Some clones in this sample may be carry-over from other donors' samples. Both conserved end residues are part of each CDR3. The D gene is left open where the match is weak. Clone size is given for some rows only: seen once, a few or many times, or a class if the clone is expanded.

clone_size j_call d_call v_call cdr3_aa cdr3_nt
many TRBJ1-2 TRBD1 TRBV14 CASSHPQGSGYTF TGTGCCAGCAGCCATCCACAGGGGTCTGGCTACACCTTC
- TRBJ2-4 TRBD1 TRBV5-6 CASSPGTENIQYF TGTGCCAGCAGCCCCGGGACAGAGAACATTCAGTACTTC
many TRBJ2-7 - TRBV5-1 CASSLGGARYEQYF TGCGCCAGCAGCTTGGGGGGCGCCCGCTACGAGCAGTACTTC
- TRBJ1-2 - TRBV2 CARQLQGGYGYTF TGTGCCAGGCAACTACAGGGAGGGTATGGCTACACCTTC
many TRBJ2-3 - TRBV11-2 CASSLVEGGLTDTQYF TGTGCCAGCAGCTTAGTAGAGGGGGGATTGACAGATACGCAGTATTTT
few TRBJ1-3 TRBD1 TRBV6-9 CASSYSGQRRNTIYF TGTGCCAGCAGTTATTCGGGACAGCGGCGAAACACCATATATTTT
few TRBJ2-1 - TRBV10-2 CASSESGGSSYNEQFF TGCGCCAGCAGTGAGTCGGGGGGCAGCTCCTACAATGAGCAGTTCTTC
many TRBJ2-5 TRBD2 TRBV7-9 CATRGVQETQYF TGTGCCACTCGGGGGGTCCAAGAGACCCAGTACTTC
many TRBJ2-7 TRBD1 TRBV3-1 CASSPGQGASSYEQYF TGTGCCAGCAGCCCGGGACAGGGGGCAAGCTCCTACGAGCAGTACTTC
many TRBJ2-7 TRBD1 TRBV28 CASSLPTGASEQYF TGTGCCAGCAGTTTACCAACAGGGGCAAGCGAGCAGTACTTC
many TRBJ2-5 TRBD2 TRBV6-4 CASSVPRLAGGGGETQYF TGTGCCAGCAGTGTCCCCCGGCTAGCGGGGGGAGGGGGAGAGACCCAGTACTTC
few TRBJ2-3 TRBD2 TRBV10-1 CASRLAGVSSDTQYF TGCGCCAGCAGATTAGCGGGGGTTAGCTCAGATACGCAGTATTTT
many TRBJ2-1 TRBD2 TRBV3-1 CASSLTSGGVYNEQFF TGTGCCAGCAGCCTGACTAGCGGGGGTGTTTACAATGAGCAGTTCTTC
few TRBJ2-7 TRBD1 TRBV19 CASRDPGTGKDEQYF TGTGCCAGTAGGGACCCCGGGACAGGGAAGGACGAGCAGTACTTC
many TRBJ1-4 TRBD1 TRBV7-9 CASSAGTGALIEKLFF TGTGCCAGCAGCGCTGGGACAGGTGCCCTAATCGAAAAACTGTTTTTT
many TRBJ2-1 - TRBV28 CASSLSTRLLMGYNEQFF TGTGCCAGCAGTTTAAGTACCCGACTACTTATGGGTTACAATGAGCAGTTCTTC
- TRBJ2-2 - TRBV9 CASSLGRAGGNTGELFF TGTGCCAGCAGCCTGGGGAGGGCAGGGGGCAACACCGGGGAGCTGTTTTTT
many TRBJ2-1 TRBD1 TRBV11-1 CASSLDWDQGDNEQFF TGTGCCAGCAGCTTAGACTGGGACCAGGGGGACAATGAGCAGTTCTTC
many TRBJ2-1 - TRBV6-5 CASSYSGNNEQFF TGTGCCAGCAGTTACTCAGGAAACAATGAGCAGTTCTTC
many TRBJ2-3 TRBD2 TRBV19 CASSTTGTSGADTQYF TGTGCCAGTAGTACTACCGGGACTAGCGGGGCAGATACGCAGTATTTT
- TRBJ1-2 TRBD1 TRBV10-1 CASSGTGGRGYTF TGCGCCAGCAGTGGTACAGGGGGTCGTGGCTACACCTTC
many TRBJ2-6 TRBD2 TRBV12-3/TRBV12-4 CASRIRLAGGTGANVLTF TGTGCCAGCAGAATTAGACTAGCGGGGGGGACTGGGGCCAACGTCCTGACTTTC
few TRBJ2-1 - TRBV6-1 CASGRGNEQFF TGTGCCAGCGGCCGGGGGAATGAGCAGTTCTTC
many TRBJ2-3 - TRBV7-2 CASSLAGTTDTQYF TGTGCCAGCAGCTTAGCGGGGACCACAGATACGCAGTATTTT
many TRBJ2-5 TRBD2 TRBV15 CATSRGAPGLAGGETQYF TGTGCCACCAGCAGAGGGGCCCCGGGACTAGCGGGGGGGGAGACCCAGTACTTC
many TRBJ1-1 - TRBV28 CASSLGPRGGGTEAFF TGTGCCAGCAGTTTAGGCCCTAGAGGAGGAGGCACTGAAGCTTTCTTT
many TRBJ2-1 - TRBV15 CATSTNPNNEQFF TGTGCCACCAGCACGAACCCGAACAATGAGCAGTTCTTC
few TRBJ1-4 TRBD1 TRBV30 CAWSVGTGFEKLFF TGTGCCTGGAGTGTAGGGACAGGGTTTGAAAAACTGTTTTTT
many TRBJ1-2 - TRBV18 CASSYQEDYGYTF TGTGCCAGCTCATATCAGGAAGACTATGGCTACACCTTC
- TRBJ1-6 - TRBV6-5 CASSYGHSPLHF TGTGCCAGCAGTTACGGTCACTCACCCCTCCACTTT
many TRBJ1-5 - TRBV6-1 CASSGHLQGRGQPQHF TGTGCCAGCAGTGGCCATTTACAGGGTCGGGGTCAGCCCCAGCATTTT
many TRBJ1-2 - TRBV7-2 CASSLRQAYGYTF TGTGCCAGCAGCCTCAGACAAGCCTATGGCTACACCTTC
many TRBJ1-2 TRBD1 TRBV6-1 CASRLTGKGNFGYTF TGTGCCAGCAGGCTGACAGGGAAGGGGAACTTCGGCTACACCTTC
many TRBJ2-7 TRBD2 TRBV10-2 CASSESIAGYEQYF TGCGCCAGCAGTGAGTCAATAGCGGGCTACGAGCAGTACTTC
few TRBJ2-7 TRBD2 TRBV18 CASSVGRGGSSEQYF TGTGCCAGCTCGGTAGGGCGCGGGGGGTCCTCCGAGCAGTACTTC
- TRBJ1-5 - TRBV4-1 CASIQGPNNNQPQHF TGCGCCAGCATCCAAGGACCCAACAACAATCAGCCCCAGCATTTT
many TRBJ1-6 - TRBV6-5 CASSYSIGLSPLHF TGTGCCAGCAGTTACTCGATAGGGCTTTCACCCCTCCACTTT
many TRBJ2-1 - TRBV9 CASSVEIARGASYNEQFF TGTGCCAGCAGCGTAGAAATCGCTCGGGGCGCCTCCTACAATGAGCAGTTCTTC
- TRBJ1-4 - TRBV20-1 CSARGGARVGWANEKLFF TGCAGTGCTAGAGGGGGGGCGCGGGTTGGATGGGCTAATGAAAAACTGTTTTTT
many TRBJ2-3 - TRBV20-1 CSARSTGVDTQYF TGCAGTGCTCGAAGTACAGGAGTAGATACGCAGTATTTT
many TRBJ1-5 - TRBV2 CASKLEGYSNQPQHF TGTGCCAGCAAGTTGGAGGGATATAGCAATCAGCCCCAGCATTTT
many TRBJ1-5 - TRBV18 CASSLTPDRSYSNQPQHF TGTGCCAGCTCACTAACCCCCGACAGGTCCTATAGCAATCAGCCCCAGCATTTT
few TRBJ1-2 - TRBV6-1 CASRWTDYRGGYTF TGTGCCAGCAGGTGGACGGACTATAGAGGTGGCTACACCTTC
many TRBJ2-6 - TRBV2 CASRTGSSGANVLTF TGTGCCAGCAGGACGGGCAGCTCTGGGGCCAACGTCCTGACTTTC
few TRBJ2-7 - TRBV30 CAWSRGSVEQYF TGTGCCTGGAGTAGAGGGTCAGTCGAGCAGTACTTC
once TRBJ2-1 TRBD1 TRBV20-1 CSARGQGVSSYNEQFF TGCAGTGCTAGAGGTCAGGGGGTAAGCTCCTACAATGAGCAGTTCTTC
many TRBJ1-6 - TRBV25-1 CASSTGHNSPLHF TGTGCCAGCAGCACAGGGCATAATTCACCCCTCCACTTT
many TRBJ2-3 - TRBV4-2 CASSPARGATDTQYF TGTGCCAGCAGTCCCGCTAGGGGAGCCACAGATACGCAGTATTTT
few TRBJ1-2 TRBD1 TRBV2 CASMSGGTGYTF TGTGCCAGCATGTCAGGGGGCACTGGCTACACCTTC
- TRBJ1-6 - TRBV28 CASSTRDDNSPLHF TGTGCCAGCAGTACCAGGGACGATAATTCACCCCTCCACTTT
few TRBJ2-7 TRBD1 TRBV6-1 CASSPRQGVYEQYF TGTGCCAGCTCCCCAAGACAGGGGGTATACGAGCAGTACTTC
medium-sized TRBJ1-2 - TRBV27 CASSLTGINYGYTF TGTGCCAGCAGTTTGACAGGAATTAACTATGGCTACACCTTC
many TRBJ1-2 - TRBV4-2 CASSQVGENYGYTF TGTGCCAGCAGCCAAGTGGGGGAGAACTATGGCTACACCTTC
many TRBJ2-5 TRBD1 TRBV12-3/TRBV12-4 CASSSTLKDRAGAQTQYF TGTGCCAGCAGTTCGACTTTAAAGGACAGGGCAGGAGCCCAGACCCAGTACTTC
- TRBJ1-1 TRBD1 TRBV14 CASSSRDRRTEAFF TGTGCCAGCAGCTCCCGGGACAGGCGCACTGAAGCTTTCTTT